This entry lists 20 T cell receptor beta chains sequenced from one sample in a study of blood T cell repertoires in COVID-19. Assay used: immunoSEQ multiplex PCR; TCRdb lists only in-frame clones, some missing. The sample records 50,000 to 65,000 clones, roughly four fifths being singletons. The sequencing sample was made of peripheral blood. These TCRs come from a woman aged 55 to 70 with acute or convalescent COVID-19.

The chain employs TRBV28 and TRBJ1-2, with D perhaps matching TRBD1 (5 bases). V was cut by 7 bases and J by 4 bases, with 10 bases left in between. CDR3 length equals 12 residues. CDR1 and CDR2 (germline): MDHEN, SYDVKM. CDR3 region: CASTSQGYGYTF. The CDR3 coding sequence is TGTGCCAGCACCTCGCAGGGCTATGGCTACACCTTC.

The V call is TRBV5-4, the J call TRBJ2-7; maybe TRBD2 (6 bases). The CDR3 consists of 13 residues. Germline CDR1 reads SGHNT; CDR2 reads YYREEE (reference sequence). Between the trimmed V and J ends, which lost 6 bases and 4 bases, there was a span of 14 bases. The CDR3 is CASNLRGTYEQYF. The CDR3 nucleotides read TGTGCCAGCAACCTTAGAGGGACTTACGAGCAGTACTTC.

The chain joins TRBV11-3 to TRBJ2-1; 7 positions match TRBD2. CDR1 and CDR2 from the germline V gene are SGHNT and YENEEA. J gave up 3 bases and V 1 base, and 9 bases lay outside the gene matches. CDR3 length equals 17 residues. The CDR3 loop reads CASSLGGPSGFYNEQFF. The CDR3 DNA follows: TGTGCCAGCAGCTTAGGCGGCCCTAGCGGATTCTACAATGAGCAGTTCTTC.

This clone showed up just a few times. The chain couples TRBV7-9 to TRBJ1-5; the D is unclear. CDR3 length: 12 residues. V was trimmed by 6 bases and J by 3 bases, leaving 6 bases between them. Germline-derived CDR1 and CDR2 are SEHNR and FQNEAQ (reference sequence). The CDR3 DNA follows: TGTGCCAGCAGTTCAAACAATCAGCCCCAGCATTTT. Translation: CASSSNNQPQHF.

The CDR3 DNA sequence: TGTGCCAGCAGGCCACAGCTCTATAATTCACCCCTCCACTTT. Translated, it gives CASRPQLYNSPLHF. This sequence joins TRBV27 and TRBJ1-6; D gene unclear. CDR3 length: 14 amino acids. Germline V gene lookup returns CDR1 MNHEY and CDR2 SMNVEV (reference sequence). V shed 6 bases and J shed 3 bases, with 9 bases lying between them.

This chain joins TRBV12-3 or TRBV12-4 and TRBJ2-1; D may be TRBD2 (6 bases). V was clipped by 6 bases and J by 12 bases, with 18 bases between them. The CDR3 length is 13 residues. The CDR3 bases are TGTGCCAGCAGCCTGGACTGGGGGGTCGGGCAGTTCTTC. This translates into CASSLDWGVGQFF.

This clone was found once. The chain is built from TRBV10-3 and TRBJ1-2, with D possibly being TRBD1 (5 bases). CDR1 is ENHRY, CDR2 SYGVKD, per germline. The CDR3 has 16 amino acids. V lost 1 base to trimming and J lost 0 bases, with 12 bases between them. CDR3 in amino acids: CAISEWDSLANYGYTF. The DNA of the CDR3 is TGTGCCATCAGTGAGTGGGACTCCCTGGCTAACTATGGCTACACCTTC.

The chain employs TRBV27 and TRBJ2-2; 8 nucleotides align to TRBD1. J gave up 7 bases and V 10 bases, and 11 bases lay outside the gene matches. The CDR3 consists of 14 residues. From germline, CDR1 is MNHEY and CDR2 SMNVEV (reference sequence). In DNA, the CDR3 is TGTGCCACCTCGACAGGGGTGAAGAGCGGGGAGCTGTTTTTT. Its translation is CATSTGVKSGELFF.

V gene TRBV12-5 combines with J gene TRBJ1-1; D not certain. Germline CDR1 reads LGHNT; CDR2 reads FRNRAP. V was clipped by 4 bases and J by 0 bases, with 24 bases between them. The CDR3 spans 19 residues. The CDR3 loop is CASGYVAETLGLMNTEAFF. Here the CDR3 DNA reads TGTGCTAGTGGTTACGTCGCAGAAACCCTTGGTCTTATGAACACTGAAGCTTTCTTT.

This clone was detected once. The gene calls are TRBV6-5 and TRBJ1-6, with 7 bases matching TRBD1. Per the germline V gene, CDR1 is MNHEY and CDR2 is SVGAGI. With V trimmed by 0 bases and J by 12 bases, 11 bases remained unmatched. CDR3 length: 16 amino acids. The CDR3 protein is CASSYSAGTAKLPLHF. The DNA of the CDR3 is TGTGCCAGCAGTTACTCCGCCGGGACAGCAAAGCTACCCCTCCACTTT.

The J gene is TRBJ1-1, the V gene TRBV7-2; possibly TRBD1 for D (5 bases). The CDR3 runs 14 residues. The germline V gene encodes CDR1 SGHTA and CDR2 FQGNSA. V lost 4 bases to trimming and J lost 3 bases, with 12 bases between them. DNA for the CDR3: TGTGCCAGCAGCTCCGGGGGTTTTGACACTGAAGCTTTCTTT. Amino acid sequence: CASSSGGFDTEAFF.

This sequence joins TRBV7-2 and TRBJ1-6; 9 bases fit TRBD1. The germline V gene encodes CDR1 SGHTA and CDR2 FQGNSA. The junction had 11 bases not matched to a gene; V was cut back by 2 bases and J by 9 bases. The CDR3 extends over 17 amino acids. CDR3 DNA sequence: TGTGCCAGCAGCTTAATAGGAGGACAGGGGTTAGGTTCACCCCTCCACTTT. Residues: CASSLIGGQGLGSPLHF.

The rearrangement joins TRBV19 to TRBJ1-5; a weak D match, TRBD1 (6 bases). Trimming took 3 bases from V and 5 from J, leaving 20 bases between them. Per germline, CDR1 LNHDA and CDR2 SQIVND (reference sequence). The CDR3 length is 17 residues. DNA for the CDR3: TGTGCCAGTAGTATCCTCGGGACACGGGCCAGAGATCAGCCCCAGCATTTT. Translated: CASSILGTRARDQPQHF.

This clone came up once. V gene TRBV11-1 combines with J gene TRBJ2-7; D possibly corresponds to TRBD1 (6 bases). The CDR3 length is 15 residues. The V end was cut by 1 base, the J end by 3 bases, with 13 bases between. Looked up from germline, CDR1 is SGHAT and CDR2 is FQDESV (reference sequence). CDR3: CASSLEVGRGYEQYF. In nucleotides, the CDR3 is TGTGCCAGCAGCTTAGAAGTCGGCAGGGGCTACGAGCAGTACTTC.

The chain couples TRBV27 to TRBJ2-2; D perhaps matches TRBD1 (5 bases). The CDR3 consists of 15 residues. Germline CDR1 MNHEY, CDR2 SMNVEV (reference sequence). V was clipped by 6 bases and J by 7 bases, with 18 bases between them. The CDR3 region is CASRQESRGSGELFF. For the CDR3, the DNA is TGTGCCAGCAGACAGGAGTCAAGGGGTAGCGGGGAGCTGTTTTTT.

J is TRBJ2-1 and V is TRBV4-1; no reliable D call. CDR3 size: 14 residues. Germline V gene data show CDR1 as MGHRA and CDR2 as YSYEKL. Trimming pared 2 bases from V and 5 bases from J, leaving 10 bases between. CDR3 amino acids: CASSQPGADNEQFF. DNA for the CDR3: TGCGCCAGCAGCCAACCGGGTGCGGACAATGAGCAGTTCTTC.

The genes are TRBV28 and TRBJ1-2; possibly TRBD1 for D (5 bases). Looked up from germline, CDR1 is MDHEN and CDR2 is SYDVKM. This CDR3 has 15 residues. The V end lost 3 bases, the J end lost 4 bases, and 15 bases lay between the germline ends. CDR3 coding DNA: TGTGCCAGCAGTTTTGGGTCAGGGTCGGGCTATGGCTACACCTTC. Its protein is CASSFGSGSGYGYTF.

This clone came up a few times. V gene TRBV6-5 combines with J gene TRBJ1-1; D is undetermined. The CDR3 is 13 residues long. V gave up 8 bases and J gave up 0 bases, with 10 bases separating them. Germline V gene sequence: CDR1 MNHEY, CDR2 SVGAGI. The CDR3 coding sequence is TGTGCCAGCTACGAGGGCATGAACACTGAAGCTTTCTTT. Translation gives CASYEGMNTEAFF.

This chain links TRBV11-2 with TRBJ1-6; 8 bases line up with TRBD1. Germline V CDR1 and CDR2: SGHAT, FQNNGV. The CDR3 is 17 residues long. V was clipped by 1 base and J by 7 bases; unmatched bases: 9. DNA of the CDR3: TGTGCCAGCAGCTTAGCCCCCCAGGGACAGGTGAATTCACCCCTCCACTTT. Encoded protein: CASSLAPQGQVNSPLHF.

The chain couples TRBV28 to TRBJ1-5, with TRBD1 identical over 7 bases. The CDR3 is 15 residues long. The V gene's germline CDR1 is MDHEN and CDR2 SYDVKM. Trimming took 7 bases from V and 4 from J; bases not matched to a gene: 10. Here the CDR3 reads CASNVGTVGNQPQHF. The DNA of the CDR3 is TGTGCCAGCAACGTAGGGACAGTGGGAAATCAGCCCCAGCATTTT.